This TCR beta chain stems from a study of blood T cell repertoires in COVID-19. Study background: The samples span acute and convalescent COVID-19 from the United States, Italy and Spain. Nucleic acid was either cDNA or gDNA, and it came from T cells, B-cell-depleted T cells, or PBMCs.

The junction had 7 bases not matched to a gene; V was cut back by 6 bases and J by 10 bases. CDR1 and CDR2 (germline): MNHEY, SVGAGI. The CDR3 covers 14 residues. As originally analysed: How many nucleated cells were present was estimated from reference gene primer amplification. Only in-frame clones appear in the TCRdb table, and some are missing; sequencing was by immunoSEQ multiplex PCR. V and J calls and clone size are those listed in that table; D and trimming were worked out from the DNA. The sample includes roughly 100,000 clones, 70% to 90% of them seen just once. The clonotype originates from a man between 50 and 59 years old in a cohort sampled during active COVID-19. The sequenced material came from peripheral blood. The chain combines TRBV6-5 with TRBJ2-1; 12 nucleotides match TRBD2. CDR3 residues: CASSPVLAGGEQFF. The CDR3 DNA reads as TGTGCCAGCAGCCCCGTCCTAGCGGGGGGGGAGCAGTTCTTC.